This TCR beta chain was sequenced in a study of blood T cell repertoires in COVID-19. In the study's own analysis: From reference gene primer amplification, estimates of nucleated cell counts were derived. The protocol was immunoSEQ multiplex PCR, while the TCRdb copy is restricted to in-frame clones and leaves out a portion. V and J calls and clone size come straight from that table; D and trimming were deduced from the DNA. The sample lists 55,000 to 85,000 clones, 79% occurring once. This TCR came from a man aged 55-75 years with active or convalescent COVID-19. The sequenced material came from peripheral blood.

The CDR3 region is CTSSPNSQLAGGSEQFF. The CDR3 coding sequence is TGCACCAGCAGTCCGAATTCACAACTAGCGGGGGGGTCTGAGCAGTTCTTC. The gene calls are TRBV1 and TRBJ2-1; the table assigns TRBD2, which was not confirmed against the DNA. TRBV1 has pseudogene status. This CDR3 is built from 17 residues.